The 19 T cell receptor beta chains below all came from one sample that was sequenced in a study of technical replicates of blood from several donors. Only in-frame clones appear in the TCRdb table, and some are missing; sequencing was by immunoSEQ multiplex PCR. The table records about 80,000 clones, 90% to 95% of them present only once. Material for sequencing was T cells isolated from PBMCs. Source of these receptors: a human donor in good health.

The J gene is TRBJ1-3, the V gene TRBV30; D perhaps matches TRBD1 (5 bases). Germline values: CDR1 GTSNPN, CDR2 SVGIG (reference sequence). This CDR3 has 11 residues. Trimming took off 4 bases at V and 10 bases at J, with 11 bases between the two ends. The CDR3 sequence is CAWMGRETIYF. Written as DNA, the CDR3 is TGTGCCTGGATGGGGCGGGAGACCATATATTTT.

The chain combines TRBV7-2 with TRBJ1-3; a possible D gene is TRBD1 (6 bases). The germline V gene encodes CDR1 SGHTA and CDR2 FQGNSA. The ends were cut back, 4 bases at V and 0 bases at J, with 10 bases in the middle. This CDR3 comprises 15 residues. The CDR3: CASSSDSFSGNTIYF. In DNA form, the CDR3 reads TGTGCCAGCAGCTCGGACAGTTTCTCTGGAAACACCATATATTTT.

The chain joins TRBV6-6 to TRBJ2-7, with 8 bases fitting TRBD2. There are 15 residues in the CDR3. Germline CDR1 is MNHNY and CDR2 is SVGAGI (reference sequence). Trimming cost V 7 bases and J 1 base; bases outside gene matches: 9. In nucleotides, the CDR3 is TGTGCCAGCACCCCACCAGCGGGGGATTCCTACGAGCAGTACTTC. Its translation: CASTPPAGDSYEQYF.

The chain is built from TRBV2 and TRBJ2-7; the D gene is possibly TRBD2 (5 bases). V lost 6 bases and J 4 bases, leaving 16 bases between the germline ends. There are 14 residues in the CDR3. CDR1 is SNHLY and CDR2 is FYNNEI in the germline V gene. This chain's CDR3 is CASRRTGEIYEQYF. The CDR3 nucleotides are TGTGCCAGCAGAAGAACCGGGGAAATTTACGAGCAGTACTTC.

The CDR3 spells CSVEGALAGTSYEQYF. The CDR3 nucleotides read TGCAGCGTTGAAGGGGCGTTAGCGGGAACCTCCTACGAGCAGTACTTC. The chain links TRBV29-1 to TRBJ2-7, with 8 bases that match TRBD2. CDR3 length: 16 residues. Germline trimming cut 1 base from V and 0 bases from J; bases unmatched to any gene: 8. Germline V gene sequence: CDR1 SQVTM, CDR2 ANQGSEA.

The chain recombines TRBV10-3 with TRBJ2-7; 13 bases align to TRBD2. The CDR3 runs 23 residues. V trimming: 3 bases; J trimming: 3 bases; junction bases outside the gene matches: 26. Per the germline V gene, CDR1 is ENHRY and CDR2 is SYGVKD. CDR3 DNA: TGTGCCATCAGTGATATGGGGGACAGGGGGAGGACTAGCGGGAGACAAAATTACTACGAGCAGTACTTC. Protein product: CAISDMGDRGRTSGRQNYYEQYF.

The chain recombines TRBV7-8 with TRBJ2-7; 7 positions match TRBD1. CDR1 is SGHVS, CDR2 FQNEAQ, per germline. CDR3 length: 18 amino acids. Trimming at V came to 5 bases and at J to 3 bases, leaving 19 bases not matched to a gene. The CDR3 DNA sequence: TGTGCCAGCAGCCAGCCGTCGACAGGGCCCTTCGGGAACTACGAGCAGTACTTC. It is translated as CASSQPSTGPFGNYEQYF.

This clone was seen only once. For the CDR3, the DNA is TGCGCCAGCAGCTTGTTGAGTCTTGGCAGGGGATCTGGAAACACCATATATTTT. This translates into CASSLLSLGRGSGNTIYF. The chain joins TRBV5-1 to TRBJ1-3, with TRBD1 as a possible D gene (6 bases). Germline CDR1 and CDR2: SGHRS and YFSETQ. The V end lost 1 base, the J end lost 1 base, and 18 bases lay between the germline ends. The CDR3 sequence is 18 residues long.

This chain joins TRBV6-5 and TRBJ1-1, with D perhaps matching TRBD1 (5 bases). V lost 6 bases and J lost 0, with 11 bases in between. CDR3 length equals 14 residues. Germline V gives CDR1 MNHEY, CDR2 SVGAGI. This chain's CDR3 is CASSRQKMNTEAFF. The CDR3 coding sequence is TGTGCCAGCAGCAGACAGAAAATGAACACTGAAGCTTTCTTT.

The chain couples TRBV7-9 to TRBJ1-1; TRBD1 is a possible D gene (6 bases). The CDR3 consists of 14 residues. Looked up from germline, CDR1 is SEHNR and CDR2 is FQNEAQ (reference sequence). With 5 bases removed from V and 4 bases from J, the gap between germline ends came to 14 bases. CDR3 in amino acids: CASSLKTGFTEAFF. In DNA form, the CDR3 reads TGTGCCAGCAGCCTAAAGACAGGATTCACTGAAGCTTTCTTT. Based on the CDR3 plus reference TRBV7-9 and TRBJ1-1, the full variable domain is DTGVSQNPRHKITKRGQNVTFRCDPISEHNRLYWYRQTLGQGPEFLTYFQNEAQLEKSRLLSDRFSAERPKGSFSTLEIQRTEQGDSAMYLCASSLKTGFTEAFFGQGTRLTVV.

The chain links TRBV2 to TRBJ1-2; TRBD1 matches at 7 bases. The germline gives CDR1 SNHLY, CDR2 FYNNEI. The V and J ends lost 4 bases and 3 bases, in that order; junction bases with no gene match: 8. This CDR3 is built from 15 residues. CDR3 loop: CASSGTGAAYYGYTF. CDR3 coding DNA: TGTGCCAGCAGTGGTACAGGGGCGGCTTACTATGGCTACACCTTC.

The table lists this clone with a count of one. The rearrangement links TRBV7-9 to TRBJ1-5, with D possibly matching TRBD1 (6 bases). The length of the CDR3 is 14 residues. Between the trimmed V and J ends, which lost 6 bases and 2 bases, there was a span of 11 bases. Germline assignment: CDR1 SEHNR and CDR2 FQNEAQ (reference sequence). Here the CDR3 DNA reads TGTGCCAGCAGTTATGCAGGGGGCAATCAGCCCCAGCATTTT. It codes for CASSYAGGNQPQHF.

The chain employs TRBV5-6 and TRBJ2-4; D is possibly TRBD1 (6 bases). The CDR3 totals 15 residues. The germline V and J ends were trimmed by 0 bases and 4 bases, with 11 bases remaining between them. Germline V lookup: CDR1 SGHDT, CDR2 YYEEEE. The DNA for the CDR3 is TGTGCCAGCAGCTTGGATATGGGGGCTAAAAACATTCAGTACTTC. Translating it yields CASSLDMGAKNIQYF. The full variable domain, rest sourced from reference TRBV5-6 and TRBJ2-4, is DAGVTQSPTHLIKTRGQQVTLRCSPKSGHDTVSWYQQALGQGPQFIFQYYEEEERQRGNFPDRFSGHQFPNYSSELNVNALLLGDSALYLCASSLDMGAKNIQYFGAGTRLSVL.

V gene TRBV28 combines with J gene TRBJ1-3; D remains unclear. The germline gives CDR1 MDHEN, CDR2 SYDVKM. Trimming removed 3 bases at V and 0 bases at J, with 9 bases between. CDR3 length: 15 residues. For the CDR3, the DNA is TGTGCCAGCAGTTTCAGCGGGAGCTCTGGAAACACCATATATTTT. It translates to CASSFSGSSGNTIYF.

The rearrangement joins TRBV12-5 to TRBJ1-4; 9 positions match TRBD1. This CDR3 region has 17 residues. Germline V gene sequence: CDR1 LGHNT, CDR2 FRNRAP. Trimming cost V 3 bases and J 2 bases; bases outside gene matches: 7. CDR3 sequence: CASGFTTGGNTNEKLFF. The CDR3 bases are TGTGCTAGTGGTTTTACGACAGGGGGTAATACTAATGAAAAACTGTTTTTT.

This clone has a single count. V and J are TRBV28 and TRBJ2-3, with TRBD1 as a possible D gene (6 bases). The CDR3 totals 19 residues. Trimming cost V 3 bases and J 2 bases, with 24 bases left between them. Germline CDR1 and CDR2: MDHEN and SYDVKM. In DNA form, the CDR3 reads TGTGCCAGCAGTTTGAGGTTGGGGACAAGCGGAGTCAACACAGATACGCAGTATTTT. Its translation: CASSLRLGTSGVNTDTQYF.

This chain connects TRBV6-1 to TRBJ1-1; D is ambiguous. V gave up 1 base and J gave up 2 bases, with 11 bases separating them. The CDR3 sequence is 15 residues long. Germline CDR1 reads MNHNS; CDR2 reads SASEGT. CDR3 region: CASSEGAATNTEAFF. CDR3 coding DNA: TGTGCCAGCAGTGAAGGGGCAGCCACAAACACTGAAGCTTTCTTT.

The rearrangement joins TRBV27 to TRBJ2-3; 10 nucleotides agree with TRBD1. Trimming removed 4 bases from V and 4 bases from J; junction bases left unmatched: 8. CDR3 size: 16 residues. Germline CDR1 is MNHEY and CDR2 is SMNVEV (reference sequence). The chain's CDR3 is CASSSLRDRGPDTQYF. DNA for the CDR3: TGTGCCAGCAGTTCGCTCCGGGACAGGGGTCCAGATACGCAGTATTTT.

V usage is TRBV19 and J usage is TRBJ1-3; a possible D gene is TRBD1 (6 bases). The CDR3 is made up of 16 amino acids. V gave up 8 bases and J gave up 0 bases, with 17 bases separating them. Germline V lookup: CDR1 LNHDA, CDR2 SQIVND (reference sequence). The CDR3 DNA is TGTGCCAGTCATAGGGGGGGACTTACCTCTGGAAACACCATATATTTT. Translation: CASHRGGLTSGNTIYF.